A single sample gave rise to the 26 T cell receptor beta chains below, sequenced in a study of shared clonotypes between healthy human individuals. Clones were read by immunoSEQ multiplex PCR, and TCRdb kept only the in-frame ones, dropping some. Seen here are about 2 million clones, roughly 94% observed once, and the top ten hold 0.13%. Sequenced input: naive CD4+ T cells sorted from blood. The sample's subset: CD45RA+ positively selected. The receptors originated from a man between 18 and 35 years old in good health.

The V gene is TRBV5-1, the J gene TRBJ2-1; 13 bases map to TRBD2. This CDR3 is built from 14 residues. Germline assignment: CDR1 SGHRS and CDR2 YFSETQ. Losses at the gene ends were 2 bases for V and 12 bases for J; bases not matched to a gene: 5. The CDR3 sequence: CASSLGTSGMVQFF. The CDR3 DNA reads as TGCGCCAGCAGCTTAGGGACTAGCGGGATGGTGCAGTTCTTC.

This sequence joins TRBV5-1 and TRBJ2-3; 7 bases match TRBD1. J gave up 3 bases and V 4 bases, and 8 bases lay outside the gene matches. The CDR3 consists of 15 residues. The germline CDR1 and CDR2 sequences are SGHRS and YFSETQ. The CDR3 sequence: CASSAQGIQTDTQYF. In DNA, the CDR3 is TGCGCCAGCAGCGCACAGGGGATACAAACAGATACGCAGTATTTT.

The CDR3 spells CASSQQGLNTGELFF. The CDR3 nucleotides read TGTGCCAGCAGCCAACAGGGGTTGAACACCGGGGAGCTGTTTTTT. The J gene is TRBJ2-2, the V gene TRBV7-8, with 7 bases lining up with TRBD1. The CDR3 contains 15 residues. V gave up 5 bases and J gave up 1 base; unmatched junction bases: 4. Germline V CDR1 and CDR2: SGHVS, FQNEAQ.

This chain joins TRBV18 and TRBJ2-7; tentatively, D is TRBD1 (6 bases). Per germline, CDR1 KGHSH and CDR2 LQKENI. The CDR3 is made up of 14 amino acids. Between the trimmed V and J ends, which lost 5 bases and 2 bases, there was a span of 13 bases. CDR3 nucleotide sequence: TGTGCCAGCTCAACAGGGCGGGTTGCCTACGAGCAGTACTTC. This sequence encodes CASSTGRVAYEQYF.

The chain recombines TRBV9 with TRBJ2-7, with D unclear. Germline V gives CDR1 SGDLS, CDR2 YYNGEE. The CDR3 is 14 residues long. Trimming shortened V by 3 bases and J by 9 bases, and 19 bases separated the two germline ends. DNA for the CDR3: TGTGCCAGCAGCGCTCTTTCGACTGCCTTAAGGCAGTACTTC. Protein product: CASSALSTALRQYF.

This clone was observed a single time. The rearrangement links TRBV7-2 to TRBJ2-3; 12 bases agree with TRBD1. V was clipped by 4 bases and J by 7 bases; unmatched bases: 3. CDR3 length equals 14 residues. Germline V gives CDR1 SGHTA, CDR2 FQGNSA. The CDR3 DNA is TGTGCCAGCAGCTGGGGACAGGGGGCTAATACGCAGTATTTT. This codes for CASSWGQGANTQYF.

This sequence joins TRBV10-3 and TRBJ2-7, with unresolved D. The germline V and J ends were trimmed by 8 bases and 3 bases, with 11 bases remaining between them. CDR3 length: 12 amino acids. Germline CDR1 ENHRY, CDR2 SYGVKD. The CDR3: CAISAESYEQYF. In DNA form, the CDR3 reads TGTGCCATCTCGGCCGAAAGCTACGAGCAGTACTTC.

This clone was observed once. The sample carries other DNA sequences with the same CDR3. The gene calls are TRBV28 and TRBJ1-5; D not certain. From germline, CDR1 is MDHEN and CDR2 SYDVKM. The CDR3 consists of 14 residues. V lost 5 bases to trimming and J lost 1 base, with 9 bases between them. The CDR3 is CASSRTLSNQPQHF. Here the CDR3 DNA reads TGTGCCAGCAGTCGGACGTTGAGCAATCAGCCCCAGCATTTT.

The chain links TRBV28 to TRBJ2-3; 12 bases match TRBD2. Per germline, CDR1 MDHEN and CDR2 SYDVKM. V shed 4 bases and J 2 bases; nucleotides not matched to a gene: 10. This CDR3 has 18 amino acids. This CDR3 is CASSSPLLAGGLTDTQYF. DNA of the CDR3: TGTGCCAGCAGTTCCCCCCTACTAGCGGGGGGCCTCACAGATACGCAGTATTTT.

This clone was seen once. V usage is TRBV10-2 and J usage is TRBJ2-3; a weak D match, TRBD2 (5 bases). Trimming removed 4 bases at V and 0 bases at J, with 11 bases between. Germline V gene data show CDR1 as WSHSY and CDR2 as SAAADI. The CDR3 is made up of 15 amino acids. CDR3 in DNA: TGCGCCAGCAGTGCCGCGCGGGCCAGCACAGATACGCAGTATTTT. This translates into CASSAARASTDTQYF.

CDR3 residues: CASSRRTGGEEKLFF. CDR3 coding DNA: TGCGCCAGCAGCCGCAGGACAGGGGGGGAGGAAAAACTGTTTTTT. The rearrangement uses TRBV5-1 and TRBJ1-4; TRBD1 agrees at 10 bases. Trimming cost V 4 bases and J 8 bases; bases outside gene matches: 8. This CDR3 is 15 amino acids long. The V gene's germline CDR1 is SGHRS and CDR2 YFSETQ.

V and J are TRBV7-2 and TRBJ1-6; tentative D call: TRBD1 (6 bases). The ends were cut back, 4 bases at V and 8 bases at J, with 21 bases in the middle. This CDR3 is 17 amino acids long. Germline V gene sequence: CDR1 SGHTA, CDR2 FQGNSA. This chain's CDR3 is CASSSKEGGLGDSPLHF. CDR3 nucleotides: TGTGCCAGCAGCTCTAAGGAAGGGGGGCTGGGGGATTCACCCCTCCACTTT.

As for this clone: The same CDR3 also results from other DNA sequences found in this sample. The rearrangement links TRBV6-5 to TRBJ2-7; the match to TRBD2 covers 10 bases. Trimming removed 0 bases from V and 4 bases from J; junction bases left unmatched: 3. Germline V lookup: CDR1 MNHEY, CDR2 SVGAGI. The CDR3 totals 15 residues. CDR3: CASSYSKRGGYEQYF. The CDR3 nucleotides read TGTGCCAGCAGTTACTCTAAGCGGGGGGGGTACGAGCAGTACTTC.

The CDR3 region has the DNA TGCGCCAGCAGCCAAGAGCGACAGGTTAACTATGGCTACACCTTC. Encoded protein: CASSQERQVNYGYTF. The rearrangement uses TRBV4-3 and TRBJ1-2; a weak D match, TRBD1 (6 bases). Trimming stripped 0 bases from V and 1 base from J, with 9 bases between. Per the germline V gene, CDR1 is LGHNA and CDR2 is YSLEER. This CDR3 spans 15 amino acids.

V is TRBV2 and J is TRBJ2-1; 8 bases agree with TRBD2. The V gene end was trimmed by 6 bases and the J gene end by 6 bases; junction bases not matched to a gene: 10. The CDR3 sequence is 15 residues long. Germline V gene data show CDR1 as SNHLY and CDR2 as FYNNEI. CDR3 sequence reads: CASSLRSGGGNEQFF. The CDR3 DNA sequence: TGTGCCAGCAGCCTCCGCAGCGGGGGTGGCAATGAGCAGTTCTTC.

This clone has just one count. This specimen includes other DNA sequences encoding the same CDR3. This chain joins TRBV30 and TRBJ2-1, with TRBD2 matching over 9 bases. V dropped 2 bases and J dropped 9; count of bases not matched to a gene: 5. CDR1 is GTSNPN and CDR2 is SVGIG in the germline V gene (reference sequence). The CDR3 has 13 residues. For the CDR3, the DNA is TGTGCCTGGAGTACGGGACTAGCCAGTGAGCAGTTCTTC. Amino acid sequence: CAWSTGLASEQFF.

V is TRBV2 and J is TRBJ1-5; 7 nucleotides agree with TRBD1. V shed 6 bases, J shed 2 bases, and the junction held 4 bases outside the gene matches. Germline assignment: CDR1 SNHLY and CDR2 FYNNEI. This CDR3 is built from 14 residues. CDR3 DNA sequence: TGTGCCAGCAGCTCCGGACAGGGCAATCAGCCCCAGCATTTT. This translates into CASSSGQGNQPQHF.

The V gene is TRBV6-5, the J gene TRBJ2-2; TRBD1 matches at 7 bases. Germline CDR1 is MNHEY and CDR2 is SVGAGI. Trimming cost V 4 bases and J 1 base; bases outside gene matches: 6. The CDR3 has 16 residues. In nucleotides, the CDR3 is TGTGCCAGCAGTTCTGACTGGACAGGGAACACCGGGGAGCTGTTTTTT. Translated, it gives CASSSDWTGNTGELFF.

The CDR3 nucleotides read TGCGCCAGCAGCCCAAAGACTAGCGGGACCTCTAGCACAGATACGCAGTATTTT. It yields the protein CASSPKTSGTSSTDTQYF. The gene calls are TRBV5-1 and TRBJ2-3; 11 bases align to TRBD2. The CDR3 totals 18 residues. Germline lookup yields CDR1 SGHRS and CDR2 YFSETQ. With 4 bases clipped from V and 0 bases from J, the junction kept 10 bases outside the gene matches.

This sequence joins TRBV29-1 and TRBJ2-3; 8 positions match TRBD2. Looked up from germline, CDR1 is SQVTM and CDR2 is ANQGSEA. There are 15 residues in the CDR3. J was trimmed by 4 bases and V by 0 bases; bases with no gene match: 6. This CDR3 is CSVEENGGAADTQYF. DNA of the CDR3: TGCAGCGTTGAAGAGAACGGGGGGGCGGCAGATACGCAGTATTTT.

Points on this clone: Additional DNA sequences in this sample encode the identical CDR3. The chain is built from TRBV27 and TRBJ2-7, with D uncertain. Germline V gene data show CDR1 as MNHEY and CDR2 as SMNVEV (reference sequence). The V end lost 5 bases, the J end lost 4 bases, and 9 bases lay between the germline ends. This CDR3 spans 12 amino acids. CDR3 loop: CASSPDRYEQYF. CDR3 in DNA: TGTGCCAGCAGTCCCGACCGTTACGAGCAGTACTTC.

The J gene is TRBJ1-2, the V gene TRBV4-3; D gene ambiguous. Germline loops: CDR1 LGHNA, CDR2 YSLEER. The CDR3 is 15 amino acids. The V gene lost 0 bases and the J gene lost 7 bases, with 15 bases spanning the gap. DNA for the CDR3: TGCGCCAGCAGCCAAGATAGGATTGGAGGGCTTGGCTACACCTTC. Protein product: CASSQDRIGGLGYTF.

The DNA for the CDR3 is TGTGCCAGCAGCTTAGGGGGCTGGGAGGGACCTGATGGCTACACCTTC. Residues: CASSLGGWEGPDGYTF. The gene calls are TRBV11-2 and TRBJ1-2; perhaps TRBD1 as D (5 bases). The CDR3 is 16 residues long. Germline lookup yields CDR1 SGHAT and CDR2 FQNNGV. The ends were cut back, 1 base at V and 6 bases at J, with 18 bases in the middle.

CDR3 sequence (DNA): TGTGCCATCAATCAGGGGACGAACACTGAAGCTTTCTTT. This encodes CAINQGTNTEAFF. The chain links TRBV10-3 to TRBJ1-1; possible D gene TRBD1, 6 bases. CDR3 size: 13 residues. The germline V gene encodes CDR1 ENHRY and CDR2 SYGVKD. Trimming shortened V by 7 bases and J by 1 base, and 10 bases separated the two germline ends.

This clone was detected once. This rearrangement joins TRBV18 to TRBJ1-6; D gene uncertain. Germline CDR1 is KGHSH and CDR2 is LQKENI. The length of the CDR3 is 16 residues. Trimming removed 2 bases from V and 0 bases from J, with 8 bases in between. Here the CDR3 reads CASSPGPSSYNSPLHF. The CDR3 DNA reads TGTGCCAGCTCACCAGGCCCGAGCTCCTATAATTCACCCCTCCACTTT.

The chain employs TRBV11-2 and TRBJ2-1; D call uncertain. The CDR3 consists of 12 residues. Germline V gene sequence: CDR1 SGHAT, CDR2 FQNNGV. V was trimmed by 0 bases and J by 6 bases, leaving 3 bases between them. For the CDR3, the DNA is TGTGCCAGCAGCTTAGACCTCAATGAGCAGTTCTTC. Translation gives CASSLDLNEQFF.